The 30 T cell receptor beta chains below come from one sample, sequenced in a study of T cells in Graves' hyperthyroidism and ophthalmopathy. RNA transcripts yielded amplified TCR beta CDR3 regions. The HTBI primer set was used in a first-round RT-PCR of the TCR CDR3. TCRdb itself ran the multiplex PCR reads through MiXCR, one entry per CDR3 protein. Here the sample spans about 580,000 distinct CDR3 sequences, under 60% being singletons. The specimen sequenced was peripheral blood or thyroid tissue (not recorded which). All receptors derive from a woman aged 18-29 years with Graves' hyperthyroidism.

The gene calls are TRBV24-1 and TRBJ2-3; D assignment may be TRBD1 or TRBD2 (5 bases each). The CDR3 runs 17 residues. Per the germline V gene, CDR1 is KGHDR and CDR2 is SFDVKD. V was cut by 3 bases and J by 2 bases, with 17 bases left in between. The CDR3: CATSDITPGTPTDTQYF. The CDR3 DNA sequence: TGTGCCACCAGTGATATTACCCCCGGGACGCCCACAGATACGCAGTATTTT.

The CDR3 DNA reads TGTGCCACCAGCGGACGTAGGGGGGACACAGAGACCCAGTACTTC. Its translation: CATSGRRGDTETQYF. The V and J genes are TRBV15 and TRBJ2-5; the D call may be TRBD1 or TRBD2 (6 bases each). The CDR3 sequence is 15 residues long. Trimming cost V 5 bases and J 4 bases, with 17 bases left between them. Germline CDR1 and CDR2: LNHNV and YYDKDF (reference sequence).

On this clonotype: Mismatch with germline at one junction end may stem from a read error. The J gene is TRBJ1-3, the V gene TRBV7-2, with a possible D match to TRBD1 (5 bases). The CDR3 runs 14 residues. CDR1 and CDR2 from the germline V gene are SGHTA and FQGNSA. Here the CDR3 reads CASRPTRGGNTIYF. The CDR3 DNA reads as TGCGCCAGCAGACCGACAAGGGGTGGAAACACCATATATTTT.

In this sample, this clonotype turned up many times. V and J are TRBV11-3 and TRBJ2-2; D gene unclear. The germline V gene encodes CDR1 SGHNT and CDR2 YENEEA. This CDR3 contains 15 residues. Trimming left V 1 base short and J 3 bases short, with 9 bases between. The CDR3 protein is CASSLGTTHTGELFF. As DNA, the CDR3 is TGTGCCAGCAGCTTAGGCACTACACACACCGGGGAGCTGTTTTTT.

This clonotype was counted a few times. The chain couples TRBV7-9 to TRBJ2-3; no definite D call. Germline V gene lookup returns CDR1 SEHNR and CDR2 FQNEAQ (reference sequence). Trimming cost V 1 base and J 5 bases, with 7 bases left between them. The CDR3 extends over 13 amino acids. The CDR3 DNA follows: TGTGCCAGCAGCTTAGAGGAAGGAGATACGCAGTATTTT. Residues: CASSLEEGDTQYF. The full variable domain, completed using reference TRBV7-9 and TRBJ2-3, is DTGVSQNPRHKITKRGQNVTFRCDPISEHNRLYWYRQTLGQGPEFLTYFQNEAQLEKSRLLSDRFSAERPKGSFSTLEIQRTEQGDSAMYLCASSLEEGDTQYFGPGTRLTVL.

In the case of this clonotype: The conserved phenylalanine or tryptophan is not found at the CDR3 terminus, so this likely reflects a read error. CDR3 DNA sequence: TGTGCCATCAGTGCGCAAACTCAGGGGCTGTATTGCTACACCCTC. Its translation is CAISAQTQGLYCYTL. This rearrangement joins TRBV10-3 to TRBJ1-2, with D possibly being TRBD1 (6 bases). Trimming pared 4 bases from V and 9 bases from J, leaving 21 bases between. The V gene's germline CDR1 is ENHRY and CDR2 SYGVKD. The CDR3 covers 15 residues.

This clonotype was found many times. The chain joins TRBV7-2 to TRBJ2-7; unclear D gene. The germline V gene encodes CDR1 SGHTA and CDR2 FQGNSA. Between the trimmed V and J ends, which lost 1 base and 4 bases, there was a span of 11 bases. The CDR3 has 14 residues. The CDR3 protein is CASSLEVRHYEQYF. CDR3 DNA: TGTGCCAGCAGCTTAGAGGTCAGACATTACGAGCAGTACTTC.

The chain combines TRBV29-1 with TRBJ2-5; 8 positions match TRBD1. The CDR3 totals 16 residues. J gave up 0 bases and V 2 bases, and 8 bases lay outside the gene matches. Germline CDR1 SQVTM, CDR2 ANQGSEA. The CDR3 nucleotides read TGCAGCGTTGAAACCCCACGGACAGGGCACCAAGAGACCCAGTACTTC. Protein product: CSVETPRTGHQETQYF.

The genes are TRBV4-1 and TRBJ1-1, with D unresolved. CDR1 and CDR2 (germline): MGHRA, YSYEKL. Trimming cost V 1 base and J 3 bases, with 18 bases left between them. The CDR3 extends over 17 amino acids. Here the CDR3 reads CASSQGGCRLVYTEAFF. The CDR3 nucleotides read TGCGCCAGCAGCCAAGGAGGATGCAGGTTAGTTTACACTGAAGCTTTCTTT.

This clonotype has a count of ten or more. The chain has TRBV20-1 and TRBJ1-4, with D possibly TRBD1 on 5 matching bases. This CDR3 is built from 13 residues. Per germline, CDR1 DFQATT and CDR2 SNEGSKA (reference sequence). V shed 4 bases and J shed 7 bases, with 13 bases lying between them. This CDR3 is CSAIERGGEKLFF. The CDR3 DNA sequence: TGCAGTGCTATTGAGAGGGGTGGTGAAAAACTGTTTTTT.

Notes on this clonotype: A much larger clone sits a single nucleotide away, making a read error possible. This chain connects TRBV10-3 to TRBJ2-3; TRBD1 aligns across 7 bases. The length of the CDR3 is 13 residues. Germline trimming cut 10 bases from V and 0 bases from J; bases unmatched to any gene: 4. Germline V gene sequence: CDR1 ENHRY, CDR2 SYGVKD. CDR3 bases: TGTGCCACGTCGGGACAGAGCACAGATACGCAGTATTTT. This encodes CATSGQSTDTQYF.

For this clonotype: A much larger clonotype is one base distant, so this may be a read error. The CDR3 DNA sequence: TGTGCCAGCAGCTTAACATCGGAAACTAATGAAAAACTGTTTTTT. Its protein product is CASSLTSETNEKLFF. The genes are TRBV7-2 and TRBJ1-4; no definite D call. Germline V gives CDR1 SGHTA, CDR2 FQGNSA. This CDR3 contains 15 residues. The ends were cut back, 2 bases at V and 1 base at J, with 8 bases in the middle.

This clonotype was seen more than once but under ten times. The rearrangement links TRBV7-2 to TRBJ2-2, with D perhaps TRBD1 (5 bases). Trimming removed 0 bases at V and 5 bases at J, with 10 bases between. CDR1 SGHTA and CDR2 FQGNSA come from the germline V gene. The CDR3 runs 15 residues. The chain's CDR3 is CASSLAWTLTGELFF. In DNA form, the CDR3 reads TGTGCCAGCAGCTTAGCATGGACACTTACCGGGGAGCTGTTTTTT.

The chain has TRBV7-8 and TRBJ1-1, with a weak D call TRBD1 (5 bases). Per the germline V gene, CDR1 is SGHVS and CDR2 is FQNEAQ. Trimming cost V 4 bases and J 0 bases, with 9 bases left between them. The CDR3 is 14 residues long. The CDR3 loop is CASSSEGVNTEAFF. The CDR3 nucleotides read TGTGCCAGCAGCTCGGAAGGGGTGAACACTGAAGCTTTCTTT.

Remarks on this clonotype: Germline is not matched at one junction end, which may reflect a read error. The rearrangement joins TRBV5-6 to TRBJ2-5; D is uncertain. Germline-derived CDR1 and CDR2 are SGHDT and YYEEEE. CDR3 length: 15 amino acids. The CDR3 is CVSSLLSDARETQYF. CDR3 in DNA: TGTGTCAGCAGCTTATTGTCCGACGCGAGAGAGACCCAGTACTTC.

The rearrangement uses TRBV20-1 and TRBJ2-2, with 8 bases that match TRBD2. J lost 7 bases, V lost 5 bases, and 3 bases had no gene match. Germline values: CDR1 DFQATT, CDR2 SNEGSKA (reference sequence). CDR3 size: 12 residues. CDR3 in DNA: TGCAGTGCTGTAGGGACTAGCGGGGAGCTGTTTTTT. Translating it yields CSAVGTSGELFF.

The rearrangement uses TRBV7-6 and TRBJ2-7; 11 nucleotides match TRBD2. V lost 6 bases to trimming and J lost 3 bases; unmatched junction nucleotides: 7. Germline V gene lookup returns CDR1 SGHVS and CDR2 FNYEAQ. The CDR3 runs 15 residues. The CDR3 bases are TGTGCCAGCAGTTCCATTAGCGGGAGGGACTACGAGCAGTACTTC. Its translation: CASSSISGRDYEQYF.

This chain links TRBV9 with TRBJ2-6; TRBD1 is a possible D gene (6 bases). CDR3 length: 22 amino acids. Germline CDR1 is SGDLS and CDR2 is YYNGEE. The V end lost 2 bases, the J end lost 0 bases, and 27 bases lay between the germline ends. The DNA for the CDR3 is TGTGCCAGCAGCGTTAGCTTTGGGAGAGATACGCAGGGGATCTCTGGGGCCAACGTCCTGACTTTC. This gives the protein CASSVSFGRDTQGISGANVLTF.

This clonotype was counted many times. V is TRBV6-5 and J is TRBJ1-5; TRBD1 aligns across 7 bases. This CDR3 is 15 amino acids long. Germline loops: CDR1 MNHEY, CDR2 SVGAGI. The V and J ends lost 6 bases and 2 bases, in that order; junction bases with no gene match: 7. CDR3: CASSSRDSRNQPQHF. The CDR3 DNA reads TGTGCCAGCAGCTCCCGGGACAGCCGCAATCAGCCCCAGCATTTT.

The rearrangement joins TRBV29-1 to TRBJ2-5; the D gene is possibly TRBD2 (5 bases). Trimming took off 1 base at V and 9 bases at J, with 12 bases between the two ends. Germline V gene lookup returns CDR1 SQVTM and CDR2 ANQGSEA. This CDR3 spans 12 amino acids. CDR3 sequence reads: CSVEVTEEAQYF. The CDR3 DNA reads as TGCAGCGTTGAAGTAACTGAGGAGGCCCAGTACTTC. Complete variable domain (other parts from reference TRBV29-1 and TRBJ2-5): SAVISQKPSRDICQRGTSLTIQCQVDSQVTMMFWYRQQPGQSLTLIATANQGSEATYESGFVIDKFPISRPNLTFSTLTVSNMSPEDSSIYLCSVEVTEEAQYFGPGTRLLVL.

This clonotype was seen many times. The chain combines TRBV10-3 with TRBJ2-7, with D perhaps matching TRBD1 (6 bases). Per germline, CDR1 ENHRY and CDR2 SYGVKD. The CDR3 has 18 amino acids. Trimming pared 1 base from V and 1 base from J, leaving 20 bases between. The CDR3 sequence is CAISEFSEGVRGSYEQYF. The CDR3 nucleotides are TGTGCCATCAGTGAGTTCTCCGAGGGGGTCCGTGGGTCCTACGAGCAGTACTTC.

The rearrangement links TRBV24-1 to TRBJ2-1; TRBD2 agrees at 8 bases. Germline lookup yields CDR1 KGHDR and CDR2 SFDVKD. V dropped 1 base and J dropped 7; count of bases not matched to a gene: 2. The CDR3 extends over 14 amino acids. The DNA of the CDR3 is TGTGCCACCAGTGATTTAGCGGGAGCTAATGAGCAGTTCTTC. It translates to CATSDLAGANEQFF.

Points on this clonotype: A read error may account for a junction end that differs from germline. The gene calls are TRBV6-5 and TRBJ1-3; the match to TRBD1 covers 11 bases. The CDR3 runs to 14 residues. The germline gives CDR1 MNHEY, CDR2 SVGAGI. The CDR3 DNA reads TGTGCCGGCAGGGGACAGGGGGACGGAAACACCATATATTTT. It is translated as CAGRGQGDGNTIYF.

On this clonotype itself: One junction end disagrees with the germline gene, perhaps due to a read error. The chain recombines TRBV7-6 with TRBJ2-7; 8 nucleotides agree with TRBD1. The CDR3 spans 15 residues. Germline assignment: CDR1 SGHVS and CDR2 FNYEAQ. The CDR3 loop is CASSSGTGGTGELYF. In DNA form, the CDR3 reads TGTGCCAGCAGCTCCGGGACAGGTGGTACCGGGGAGCTGTACTTC.

V usage is TRBV20-1 and J usage is TRBJ2-7, with a tentative D call TRBD1 (8 bases). The germline V gene has CDR1 DFQATT and CDR2 SNEGSKA (reference sequence). V lost 6 bases to trimming and J lost 2 bases, with 20 bases between them. The CDR3 totals 15 residues. This CDR3 is CSATFRTGTTYEQYF. DNA for the CDR3: TGCAGTGCCACTTTTAGGACAGGGACTACCTACGAGCAGTACTTC.

This chain connects TRBV7-9 to TRBJ2-1; D might be TRBD2 (6 bases). CDR1 and CDR2 from the germline V gene are SEHNR and FQNEAQ (reference sequence). The CDR3 has 15 residues. Trimming took 5 bases from V and 4 from J, leaving 15 bases between them. DNA of the CDR3: TGTGCCAGCAGCCTCCTGGCGGGGACTTACAATGAGCAGTTCTTC. Protein product: CASSLLAGTYNEQFF. The variable domain in full, with the rest retrieved from reference TRBV7-9 and TRBJ2-1, is DTGVSQNPRHKITKRGQNVTFRCDPISEHNRLYWYRQTLGQGPEFLTYFQNEAQLEKSRLLSDRFSAERPKGSFSTLEIQRTEQGDSAMYLCASSLLAGTYNEQFFGPGTRLTVL.

This clonotype was detected a few times. This chain connects TRBV6-4 to TRBJ1-2; D is possibly TRBD1 (6 bases). The V and J ends lost 8 bases and 2 bases respectively, with 24 bases between them. This CDR3 is 17 amino acids long. Per germline, CDR1 MRHNA and CDR2 SNTAGT. This chain's CDR3 is CASSPRGQSGMNYGYTF. CDR3 nucleotides: TGTGCCAGCTCACCCCGTGGACAGTCCGGGATGAACTATGGCTACACCTTC.

Comment on this clonotype: A read error may be the cause here, since a much bigger clone is one base away. The chain uses TRBV12-5 and TRBJ2-7, with D possibly TRBD1 on 6 matching bases. CDR3 length equals 15 residues. Per germline, CDR1 LGHNT and CDR2 FRNRAP. V lost 0 bases to trimming and J lost 4 bases, with 13 bases between them. CDR3 sequence reads: CASGLVTEQGYEQYF. The DNA of the CDR3 is TGTGCTAGTGGTTTGGTAACTGAACAGGGTTACGAGCAGTACTTC.

This clonotype was detected ten times or more. The chain recombines TRBV7-2 with TRBJ1-1; D not certain. In germline, CDR1 is SGHTA, CDR2 FQGNSA. The CDR3 extends over 12 amino acids. V lost 5 bases and J 4 bases, leaving 8 bases between the germline ends. The CDR3 DNA reads as TGTGCCAGCAGCCCCCTCTTCACTGAAGCTTTCTTT. It specifies CASSPLFTEAFF.

The chain employs TRBV19 and TRBJ2-2, with TRBD1 matching 8 bases. The J segment lost 8 bases and the V segment lost 1 base, leaving 15 bases of the junction unmatched. The CDR3 sequence is 18 residues long. Per the germline V gene, CDR1 is LNHDA and CDR2 is SQIVND (reference sequence). Here the CDR3 reads CASSIGPQDRQGAGELFF. In DNA form, the CDR3 reads TGTGCCAGTAGTATAGGACCCCAAGACAGGCAGGGGGCAGGGGAGCTGTTTTTT.